Presented here are 27 T cell receptor beta chains from one specimen sequenced in a study of shared clonotypes between healthy human individuals. Only in-frame clones appear in the TCRdb table, and some are missing; sequencing was by immunoSEQ multiplex PCR. In the table there are some 900,000 clones, about three quarters of which are singletons. Input material: memory CD4+ T cells sorted from blood. Subset described: CD45RA-negative fraction. Receptors were obtained from a man between 18 and 35 years old in good health.

The V gene is TRBV10-1, the J gene TRBJ2-4; a possible D gene is TRBD2 (6 bases). Trimming cost V 3 bases and J 1 base, with 13 bases left between them. The CDR3 contains 16 residues. Germline CDR1 reads WNHNN; CDR2 reads SYGVQD (reference sequence). The CDR3, as DNA: TGCGCCAGCAGTGATAGCGGCACGGGGGCCAAAAACATTCAGTACTTC. Protein: CASSDSGTGAKNIQYF.

The rearrangement uses TRBV7-2 and TRBJ2-3; 8 bases map to TRBD1. The trim removed 4 bases at V and 5 bases at J, leaving 5 bases unmatched. Per the germline V gene, CDR1 is SGHTA and CDR2 is FQGNSA. The CDR3 is 14 residues long. CDR3 in amino acids: CASSYGQGGDTQYF. The CDR3 DNA reads TGTGCCAGCAGCTATGGACAGGGAGGAGATACGCAGTATTTT.

This clone was recorded a few times. J is TRBJ1-3 and V is TRBV5-1, with D possibly being TRBD1 (6 bases). The CDR3 consists of 16 residues. CDR1 and CDR2 (germline): SGHRS, YFSETQ. Trimming took 0 bases from V and 4 from J, leaving 14 bases between them. The CDR3 protein is CASSLAGRGAGNTIYF. The CDR3, as DNA: TGCGCCAGCAGCTTGGCTGGCAGGGGAGCCGGAAACACCATATATTTT.

The chain links TRBV18 to TRBJ1-5; D is undetermined. Per the germline V gene, CDR1 is KGHSH and CDR2 is LQKENI. This CDR3 has 15 residues. Trimming shortened V by 2 bases and J by 1 base, and 9 bases separated the two germline ends. The CDR3 here is CASSPGLESNQPQHF. The CDR3 nucleotides are TGTGCCAGCTCACCAGGGTTGGAGAGCAATCAGCCCCAGCATTTT.

This clone was observed once. V usage is TRBV5-5 and J usage is TRBJ1-5; the D gene is possibly TRBD1 (6 bases). Germline CDR1 reads SGHKS; CDR2 reads YYEKEE (reference sequence). The length of the CDR3 is 14 residues. Trimming cost V 3 bases and J 2 bases, with 9 bases left between them. This CDR3 is CASSWTDGNQPQHF. The CDR3 coding sequence is TGTGCCAGCAGCTGGACAGATGGCAATCAGCCCCAGCATTTT.

This sequence joins TRBV2 and TRBJ2-2; 10 bases are a match to TRBD2. The germline V gene has CDR1 SNHLY and CDR2 FYNNEI. V lost 5 bases and J lost 6; bases outside the gene matches: 9. This CDR3 has 16 amino acids. CDR3 loop: CASSPNPSGGSGELFF. CDR3 in DNA: TGTGCCAGCAGTCCCAACCCTAGCGGGGGTTCCGGGGAGCTGTTTTTT.

This chain joins TRBV27 and TRBJ2-7; 7 bases are shared with TRBD1. The trim removed 1 base at V and 3 bases at J, leaving 6 bases unmatched. CDR3 length equals 15 residues. CDR1 is MNHEY and CDR2 is SMNVEV in the germline V gene (reference sequence). CDR3 sequence: CASSLLGQSFYEQYF. CDR3 DNA sequence: TGTGCCAGCAGTTTATTGGGACAGAGCTTCTACGAGCAGTACTTC.

The rearrangement links TRBV5-6 to TRBJ2-5; TRBD1 agrees at 9 bases. CDR3 size: 15 residues. Germline trimming cut 2 bases from V and 5 bases from J; bases unmatched to any gene: 7. CDR1 is SGHDT, CDR2 YYEEEE, per germline. The CDR3 nucleotides are TGTGCCAGCAGCTTAAAGGACAGGGGTGTGGAGACCCAGTACTTC. This encodes CASSLKDRGVETQYF.

Regarding this clone: This CDR3 is also generated by other DNA sequences in the sample. The J gene is TRBJ2-7, the V gene TRBV5-1, with 10 bases matching TRBD1. There are 13 residues in the CDR3. Trimming removed 4 bases from V and 4 bases from J; junction bases left unmatched: 2. Germline V lookup: CDR1 SGHRS, CDR2 YFSETQ. In nucleotides, the CDR3 is TGCGCCAGCAGCGGGGGACAGGGGTACGAGCAGTACTTC. Translating gives CASSGGQGYEQYF.

This chain uses TRBV6-5 with TRBJ1-5; tentatively, D is TRBD1 (6 bases). CDR1 MNHEY and CDR2 SVGAGI come from the germline V gene. V gave up 6 bases and J gave up 1 base, with 13 bases separating them. CDR3 length: 15 amino acids. This CDR3 reads CASSPGGASNQPQHF. CDR3 nucleotides: TGTGCCAGCAGCCCCGGGGGCGCGAGCAATCAGCCCCAGCATTTT.

The gene calls are TRBV5-1 and TRBJ1-2; D is undetermined. V was shortened by 0 bases and J by 2 bases, with 8 bases between the two germline ends. CDR3 size: 14 residues. In germline, CDR1 is SGHRS, CDR2 YFSETQ. The CDR3: CASSLGEPNYGYTF. Here the CDR3 DNA reads TGCGCCAGCAGCTTGGGGGAACCAAACTATGGCTACACCTTC.

The V and J genes are TRBV19 and TRBJ2-1; D is perhaps TRBD2 (6 bases). The CDR3 length is 18 residues. CDR1 is LNHDA and CDR2 is SQIVND in the germline V gene (reference sequence). Trimming shortened V by 0 bases and J by 5 bases, and 20 bases separated the two germline ends. As DNA, the CDR3 is TGTGCCAGTAGTATAGAAAGGGGAAGGGCTAGCGAGCACAATGAGCAGTTCTTC. This gives the protein CASSIERGRASEHNEQFF.

This chain joins TRBV5-4 and TRBJ1-1; TRBD1 aligns across 7 bases. The ends lost 2 bases at V and 4 bases at J; junction bases unmatched: 8. This CDR3 has 15 residues. CDR1 and CDR2 from the germline V gene are SGHNT and YYREEE (reference sequence). As DNA, the CDR3 is TGTGCCAGCAGCTTATCCCAACAGGGGATCACTGAAGCTTTCTTT. Amino acids: CASSLSQQGITEAFF.

The rearrangement uses TRBV30 and TRBJ2-3, with a tentative D call TRBD2 (5 bases). The CDR3 is made up of 14 amino acids. Germline assignment: CDR1 GTSNPN and CDR2 SVGIG (reference sequence). Trimming took off 2 bases at V and 8 bases at J, with 17 bases between the two ends. CDR3 residues: CAWSRGWGFGTQYF. The CDR3 coding sequence is TGTGCCTGGAGTCGAGGGTGGGGTTTTGGTACGCAGTATTTT.

The CDR3 spells CASSLGPSGGETQYF. The DNA of the CDR3 is TGCGCCAGCAGCTTGGGCCCTAGCGGAGGAGAGACCCAGTACTTC. The rearrangement links TRBV5-1 to TRBJ2-5; TRBD2 agrees at 7 bases. Trimming removed 0 bases from V and 4 bases from J; junction bases left unmatched: 6. This CDR3 region has 15 residues. Germline loops: CDR1 SGHRS, CDR2 YFSETQ.

The genes are TRBV6-5 and TRBJ2-1; D unresolved. The V end was cut by 5 bases, the J end by 7 bases, with 12 bases between. Germline V CDR1 and CDR2: MNHEY, SVGAGI. CDR3 size: 13 residues. The CDR3 loop is CASSRREDNEQFF. The DNA for the CDR3 is TGTGCCAGCAGTAGACGTGAGGATAATGAGCAGTTCTTC.

The chain is built from TRBV19 and TRBJ2-7, with 7 bases matching TRBD1. CDR1 is LNHDA and CDR2 is SQIVND in the germline V gene (reference sequence). The CDR3 has 14 residues. Trimming removed 4 bases from V and 3 bases from J; junction bases left unmatched: 6. The CDR3 bases are TGTGCCAGTAGTACAGGGGGTTCTATCTACGAGCAGTACTTC. Protein: CASSTGGSIYEQYF.

As regards this clone: This is likely an artifact of a read error, given a far larger clone one base away. Other DNA sequences in the same sample also yield this CDR3. The chain joins TRBV5-4 to TRBJ1-1; TRBD1 matches 11 bases. The CDR3 has 14 residues. Germline V CDR1 and CDR2: SGHNT, YYREEE (reference sequence). V was pared by 4 bases and J by 3 bases, with 2 bases of the junction left unmatched. The CDR3 DNA is TGTGCCAGCAGCAGGGGACAGGGGGACACTGAAGCTTTCTTT. Translating it yields CASSRGQGDTEAFF.

Only one count was recorded for this clone. The rearrangement links TRBV19 to TRBJ2-5; D remains ambiguous. Trimming left V 6 bases short and J 5 bases short, with 22 bases between. The CDR3 contains 16 residues. The germline V gene encodes CDR1 LNHDA and CDR2 SQIVND (reference sequence). The CDR3 here is CASSVRSLPSPETQYF. CDR3 coding DNA: TGTGCCAGTAGCGTCAGATCCCTGCCCTCTCCCGAGACCCAGTACTTC.

This chain's CDR3 is CSAIQNYGYTF. CDR3 sequence (DNA): TGCAGTGCTATTCAGAACTATGGCTACACCTTC. The chain recombines TRBV20-1 with TRBJ1-2; D call uncertain. Per germline, CDR1 DFQATT and CDR2 SNEGSKA (reference sequence). V shed 4 bases and J shed 2 bases, with 5 bases lying between them. There are 11 residues in the CDR3.

The chain carries TRBV30 and TRBJ1-5, with D possibly TRBD1 on 6 matching bases. Germline CDR1 is GTSNPN and CDR2 is SVGIG (reference sequence). The ends were cut back, 3 bases at V and 2 bases at J, with 26 bases in the middle. This CDR3 has 19 amino acids. The DNA of the CDR3 is TGTGCCTGGAGGGCCCCTACAGGGAGTCGGAATGTTGGCAATCAGCCCCAGCATTTT. Residues: CAWRAPTGSRNVGNQPQHF.

This clone was detected only a few times. The rearrangement links TRBV12-2 to TRBJ1-1; the D call TRBD1 from the table was never checked on the DNA. TRBV12-2 is a pseudogene locus. The CDR3 has 14 amino acids. Written as DNA, the CDR3 is TGTGCAAGTCGCCCCAGGGAAACGACCACTGAAGCTTTCTTT. Translating it yields CASRPRETTTEAFF.

This clone was counted once. The sample carries other DNA sequences with the same CDR3. This sequence joins TRBV7-9 and TRBJ2-5, with D possibly being TRBD2 (6 bases). The length of the CDR3 is 14 residues. V was shortened by 3 bases and J by 5 bases, with 13 bases between the two germline ends. Germline CDR1 SEHNR, CDR2 FQNEAQ (reference sequence). CDR3 sequence: CASSLVGGGETQYF. DNA for the CDR3: TGTGCCAGCAGCTTGGTGGGGGGAGGCGAGACCCAGTACTTC.

The chain couples TRBV6-6 to TRBJ1-1; D is ambiguous. CDR3 length: 12 residues. In germline, CDR1 is MNHNY, CDR2 SVGAGI (reference sequence). Trimming left V 6 bases short and J 5 bases short, with 10 bases between. The DNA for the CDR3 is TGTGCCAGCAGCCGGGGAGAAACTGAAGCTTTCTTT. Translating it yields CASSRGETEAFF.

Note on this clone: Different DNA sequences within this sample yield the same CDR3. The rearrangement joins TRBV5-4 to TRBJ2-2; D not certain. Per the germline V gene, CDR1 is SGHNT and CDR2 is YYREEE (reference sequence). Trimming removed 0 bases at V and 5 bases at J, with 5 bases between. This CDR3 has 13 amino acids. CDR3 loop: CASSLGETGELFF. The CDR3 nucleotides are TGTGCCAGCAGCTTGGGTGAAACCGGGGAGCTGTTTTTT.

Concerning this clone itself: Other DNA sequences in the sample encode the same CDR3. The rearrangement uses TRBV18 and TRBJ1-1; TRBD1 is a possible D gene (5 bases). With 3 bases removed from V and 2 bases from J, the gap between germline ends came to 16 bases. Germline V gene sequence: CDR1 KGHSH, CDR2 LQKENI. The CDR3 runs 16 residues. The CDR3 loop reads CASSPPSATENTEAFF. CDR3 DNA sequence: TGTGCCAGCTCACCCCCCTCAGCGACAGAAAACACTGAAGCTTTCTTT.

This clone occurred many times. This chain uses TRBV13 with TRBJ1-2, with D unresolved. Looked up from germline, CDR1 is PRHDT and CDR2 is FYEKMQ (reference sequence). The V end lost 4 bases, the J end lost 8 bases, and 8 bases lay between the germline ends. There are 11 residues in the CDR3. The CDR3 protein is CASSWGFGYTF. CDR3 DNA sequence: TGTGCCAGCAGCTGGGGTTTCGGCTACACCTTC.